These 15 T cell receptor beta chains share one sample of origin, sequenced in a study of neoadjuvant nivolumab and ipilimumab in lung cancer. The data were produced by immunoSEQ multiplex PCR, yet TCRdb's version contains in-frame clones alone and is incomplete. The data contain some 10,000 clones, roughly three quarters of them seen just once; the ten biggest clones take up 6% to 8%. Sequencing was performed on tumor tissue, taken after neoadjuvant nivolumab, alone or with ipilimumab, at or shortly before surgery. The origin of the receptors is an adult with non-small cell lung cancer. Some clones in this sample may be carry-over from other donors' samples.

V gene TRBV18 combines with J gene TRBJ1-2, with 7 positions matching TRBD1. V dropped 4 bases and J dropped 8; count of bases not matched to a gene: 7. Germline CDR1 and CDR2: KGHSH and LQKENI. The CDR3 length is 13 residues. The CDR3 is CASSLQGRDGYTF. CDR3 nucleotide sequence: TGTGCCAGCTCACTACAGGGGAGGGACGGCTACACCTTC.

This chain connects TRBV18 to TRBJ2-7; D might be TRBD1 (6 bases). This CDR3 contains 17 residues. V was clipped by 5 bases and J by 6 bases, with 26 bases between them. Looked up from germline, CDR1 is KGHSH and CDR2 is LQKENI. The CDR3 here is CASSAFPMGAELSEQYF. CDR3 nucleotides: TGTGCCAGCTCAGCATTTCCCATGGGGGCCGAACTAAGCGAGCAGTACTTC.

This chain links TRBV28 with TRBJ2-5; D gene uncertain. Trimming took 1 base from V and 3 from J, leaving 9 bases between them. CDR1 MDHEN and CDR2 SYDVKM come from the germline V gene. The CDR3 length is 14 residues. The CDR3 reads CASSLFFREETQYF. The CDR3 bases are TGTGCCAGCAGTTTATTTTTTAGAGAAGAGACCCAGTACTTC. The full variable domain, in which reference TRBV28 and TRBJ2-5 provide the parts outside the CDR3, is DVKVTQSSRYLVKRTGEKVFLECVQDMDHENMFWYRQDPGLGLRLIYFSYDVKMKEKGDIPEGYSVSREKKERFSLILESASTNQTSMYLCASSLFFREETQYFGPGTRLLVL.

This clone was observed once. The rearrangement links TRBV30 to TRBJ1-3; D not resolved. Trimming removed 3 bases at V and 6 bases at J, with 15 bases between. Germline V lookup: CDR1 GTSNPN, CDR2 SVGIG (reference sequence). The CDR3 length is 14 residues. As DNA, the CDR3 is TGTGCCTGGAGCGTGGGGAATCTCGTAAACACCATATATTTT. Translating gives CAWSVGNLVNTIYF.

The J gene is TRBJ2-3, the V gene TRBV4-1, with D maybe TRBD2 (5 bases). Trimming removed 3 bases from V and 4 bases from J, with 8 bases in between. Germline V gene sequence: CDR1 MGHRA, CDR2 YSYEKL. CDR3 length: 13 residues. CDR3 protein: CASSQSGSDTQYF. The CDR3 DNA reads TGCGCCAGCAGCCAGAGCGGCTCAGATACGCAGTATTTT.

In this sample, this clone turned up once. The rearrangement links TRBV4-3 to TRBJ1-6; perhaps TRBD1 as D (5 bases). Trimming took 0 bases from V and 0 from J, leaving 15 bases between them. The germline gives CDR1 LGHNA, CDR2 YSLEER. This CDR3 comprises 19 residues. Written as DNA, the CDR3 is TGCGCCAGCAGCCAAGATCGCACTTCAGGGAGCTCCTATAATTCACCCCTCCACTTT. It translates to CASSQDRTSGSSYNSPLHF.

CDR3 in amino acids: CASSFGQASYEQYF. The CDR3 coding sequence is TGCGCCAGCAGCTTCGGACAGGCCTCGTACGAGCAGTACTTC. V gene TRBV5-1 combines with J gene TRBJ2-7; TRBD1 agrees at 7 bases. The CDR3 consists of 14 residues. Trimming cost V 2 bases and J 4 bases; bases outside gene matches: 6. The germline V gene encodes CDR1 SGHRS and CDR2 YFSETQ. Full variable domain (remainder filled in from reference TRBV5-1 and TRBJ2-7): KAGVTQTPRYLIKTRGQQVTLSCSPISGHRSVSWYQQTPGQGLQFLFEYFSETQRNKGNFPGRFSGRQFSNSRSEMNVSTLELGDSALYLCASSFGQASYEQYFGPGTRLTVT.

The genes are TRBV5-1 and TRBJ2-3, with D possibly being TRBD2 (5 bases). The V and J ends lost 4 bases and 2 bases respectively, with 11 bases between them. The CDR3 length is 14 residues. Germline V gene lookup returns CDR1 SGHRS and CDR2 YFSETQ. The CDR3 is CASSNPGDTDTQYF. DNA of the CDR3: TGCGCCAGCAGCAACCCCGGGGACACAGATACGCAGTATTTT.

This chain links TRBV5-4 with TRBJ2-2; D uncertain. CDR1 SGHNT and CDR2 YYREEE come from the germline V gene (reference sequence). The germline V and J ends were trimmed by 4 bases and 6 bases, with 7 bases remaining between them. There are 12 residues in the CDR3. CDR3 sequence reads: CASSPTSGELFF. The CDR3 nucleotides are TGTGCCAGCAGCCCGACATCCGGGGAGCTGTTTTTT.

CDR3 nucleotides: TGTGCCAGCAGCTTAGCGGGGCAGAACACTGAAGCTTTCTTT. Encoded protein: CASSLAGQNTEAFF. The gene calls are TRBV7-9 and TRBJ1-1; weak D call: TRBD1 (5 bases). V shed 0 bases and J shed 1 base, with 6 bases lying between them. Germline assignment: CDR1 SEHNR and CDR2 FQNEAQ (reference sequence). The CDR3 loop spans 14 amino acids.

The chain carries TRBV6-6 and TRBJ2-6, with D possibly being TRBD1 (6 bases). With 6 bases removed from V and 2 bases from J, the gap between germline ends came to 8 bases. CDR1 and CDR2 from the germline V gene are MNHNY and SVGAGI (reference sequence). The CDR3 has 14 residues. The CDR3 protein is CASRSGAGANVLTF. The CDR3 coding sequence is TGTGCCAGCAGATCAGGGGCTGGGGCCAACGTCCTGACTTTC.

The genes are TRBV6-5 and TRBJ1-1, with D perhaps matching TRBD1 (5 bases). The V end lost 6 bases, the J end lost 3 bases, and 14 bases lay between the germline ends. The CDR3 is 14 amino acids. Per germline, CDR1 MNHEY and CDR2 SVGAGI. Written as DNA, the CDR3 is TGTGCCAGCAGACTCCAAGGGGCGCACACTGAAGCTTTCTTT. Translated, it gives CASRLQGAHTEAFF.

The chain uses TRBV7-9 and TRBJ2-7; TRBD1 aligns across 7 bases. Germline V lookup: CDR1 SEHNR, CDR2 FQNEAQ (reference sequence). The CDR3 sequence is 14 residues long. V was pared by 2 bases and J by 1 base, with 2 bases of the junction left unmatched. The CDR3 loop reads CASSLRQGSYEQYF. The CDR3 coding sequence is TGTGCCAGCAGCTTACGACAGGGTTCCTACGAGCAGTACTTC.

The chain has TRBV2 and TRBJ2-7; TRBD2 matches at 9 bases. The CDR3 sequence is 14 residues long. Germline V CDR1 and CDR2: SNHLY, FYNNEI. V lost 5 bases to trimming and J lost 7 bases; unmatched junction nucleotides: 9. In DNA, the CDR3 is TGTGCCAGCAGTAGAAACAGCGGGGGGCGGGAGCAGTACTTC. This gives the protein CASSRNSGGREQYF.

CDR3 nucleotide sequence: TGCGCCAGCAGCCCCCTCTCTGGGGCTCTAAACTATGGCTACACCTTC. Protein sequence: CASSPLSGALNYGYTF. The chain couples TRBV5-1 to TRBJ1-2; D possibly corresponds to TRBD1 (5 bases). The CDR3 contains 16 residues. Germline V gene data show CDR1 as SGHRS and CDR2 as YFSETQ. V lost 4 bases and J lost 2, with 18 bases in between. The full variable domain, its missing parts supplied by reference TRBV5-1 and TRBJ1-2, is KAGVTQTPRYLIKTRGQQVTLSCSPISGHRSVSWYQQTPGQGLQFLFEYFSETQRNKGNFPGRFSGRQFSNSRSEMNVSTLELGDSALYLCASSPLSGALNYGYTFGSGTRLTVV.